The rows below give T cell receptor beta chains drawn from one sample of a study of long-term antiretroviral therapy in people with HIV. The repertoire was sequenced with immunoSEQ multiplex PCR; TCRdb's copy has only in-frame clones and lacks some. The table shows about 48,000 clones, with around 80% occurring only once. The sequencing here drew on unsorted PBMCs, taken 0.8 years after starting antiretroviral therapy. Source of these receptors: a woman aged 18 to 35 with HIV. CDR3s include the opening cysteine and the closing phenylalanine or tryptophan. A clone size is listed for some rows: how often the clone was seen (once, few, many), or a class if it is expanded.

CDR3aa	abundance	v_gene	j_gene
CASIIGETQYF	NA	TRBV7-8	TRBJ2-5
CSAPGSTEAFF	NA	TRBV20-1	TRBJ1-1
CASSLDRGYTF	NA	TRBV5-6	TRBJ1-2
CASSSSSGRGGEQYF	few	TRBV5-5	TRBJ2-7
CASSQDGRALGEQYF	NA	TRBV4-3	TRBJ2-7
CASSFAPGLALNEQFF	NA	TRBV7-9	TRBJ2-1
CASSQNEAGWETQYF	once	TRBV25-1	TRBJ2-5
CASSGVGDFSEQYF	NA	TRBV6-1	TRBJ2-7
CASSISSGSGEQYF	once	TRBV19	TRBJ2-7
CASSSNQGGGQPQHF	NA	TRBV7-6	TRBJ1-5
CASSLLAGVTDTQYF	NA	TRBV4-3	TRBJ2-3
CASSVARGGEQYF	NA	TRBV7-2	TRBJ2-7
CASRRTSGKNEQFF	NA	TRBV6-1	TRBJ2-1
CASSQGGTAQFF	NA	TRBV14	TRBJ2-1
CASSPRSNYEQYF	few	TRBV9	TRBJ2-7
CASSLGVQGYEQYF	NA	TRBV7-2	TRBJ2-7
CASSLASIETGYPYEQYF	NA	TRBV5-1	TRBJ2-7
CASATWHPLGEQYF	NA	TRBV25-1	TRBJ2-7
CASSLRGGSYEQYF	NA	TRBV6-4	TRBJ2-7
CATSRDPGWADTQYF	NA	TRBV15	TRBJ2-3
CASSMGQGRGNQPQHF	NA	TRBV19	TRBJ1-5
CASRHLLSYEQYF	NA	TRBV11-2	TRBJ2-7
CASSQHWSSGTLTYEQYF	NA	TRBV4-2	TRBJ2-7
CASRYGWANGEQYF	NA	TRBV12-2	TRBJ2-7
CASRTQTDTYEQYF	NA	TRBV2	TRBJ2-7
CASSDLGGNQPQHF	NA	TRBV7-2	TRBJ1-5
CASSVGVQDSPLHF	few	TRBV2	TRBJ1-6
CASSPPLAGSTDTQYF	NA	TRBV7-8	TRBJ2-3
CASSKDSIQPQHF	NA	TRBV28	TRBJ1-5
CASSFVGYNEQFF	NA	TRBV7-2	TRBJ2-1
CASSLLAGEGGPRGDTQYF	few	TRBV27	TRBJ2-3
CASSQSYGGGRNTEAFF	NA	TRBV16	TRBJ1-1
CASSQDGRPSSTDTQYF	NA	TRBV4-1	TRBJ2-3
CASSRNRGYEQYF	NA	TRBV5-1	TRBJ2-7
CASSLSAPGTGHRNQQYF	NA	TRBV28	TRBJ2-4
CASRTGASNQPQHF	few	TRBV19	TRBJ1-5
CASTLAGNTIYF	few	TRBV28	TRBJ1-3
CASSLKGHLNQPQHF	NA	TRBV28	TRBJ1-5
CASSLQNTEAFF	once	TRBV18	TRBJ1-1
CASSHVTNTEAFF	NA	TRBV5-6	TRBJ1-1
CASTQGWSEQYF	NA	TRBV10-2	NA
CASSLGQTNTGELFF	NA	TRBV5-1	TRBJ2-2
CASSPSGTVGYTF	NA	TRBV7-9	TRBJ1-2
CASGVGDNEQFF	NA	TRBV6-5	TRBJ2-1
CASRGLKAGGENGYTF	NA	TRBV9	TRBJ1-2
CALASRGLDEQYF	NA	TRBV6-6	TRBJ2-7
CASLEPGPNEKLFF	few	TRBV25-1	TRBJ1-4
CASGTGILYEQYF	NA	TRBV6-6	TRBJ2-7
CASSPPDRKLFF	once	TRBV18	TRBJ1-4
CASSPWDRGMSYNEQFF	NA	TRBV5-1	TRBJ2-1
CASSPTTNTGELFF	few	TRBV7-2	TRBJ2-2